The following is a T cell receptor beta chain sequence with its context. MiXCR, run by TCRdb on the RT-PCR reads, gives a single entry per CDR3 protein. The sample shows hundreds of thousands of distinct CDR3 sequences, over 12% of them seen only once. Germline CDR1 reads SGHTA; CDR2 reads FQGNSA. This CDR3 spans 14 amino acids. The ends were cut back, 3 bases at V and 5 bases at J, with 14 bases in the middle. This chain joins TRBV7-2 and TRBJ2-7, with D tentatively TRBD2 (6 bases). Sample: memory CD4+ T cells from blood. This TCR was sampled from a female donor in good health, serving as a healthy control. As DNA, the CDR3 is TGTGCCAGCAGCTTGGGGGGTCCTCGACACGAGCAGTACTTC. Its protein product is CASSLGGPRHEQYF.